This T cell receptor beta chain was recorded in a study of blood T cell repertoires in COVID-19. Study context: T cells, B-cell-depleted T cells, or PBMCs supplied cDNA or gDNA.

The V and J ends lost 6 bases and 8 bases, in that order; junction bases with no gene match: 2. Germline loops: CDR1 KGHSH, CDR2 LQKENI. CDR3 length: 12 residues. This table comes from immunoSEQ multiplex PCR, and its TCRdb copy is limited to in-frame clones, with some not included. The table shows a few hundred thousand clones, with roughly nine tenths occurring only once. The chain joins TRBV18 to TRBJ1-1; TRBD1 matches at 11 bases. The sequenced material came from peripheral blood. The clonotype was recovered from a man aged 40-49 years with active or convalescent COVID-19. CDR3 amino acids: CASSWTGGEAFF. The CDR3 bases are TGTGCCAGCTCCTGGACAGGGGGCGAAGCTTTCTTT.